One sample yielded the 29 T cell receptor beta chains listed below, sequenced in a study of regulatory T cells in long-lasting Graves disease. Arm-PCR of CDR3 regions and iRepertoire HTBI primers were used to build TCR beta libraries. MiXCR, applied by TCRdb to the multiplex PCR reads, yields one record per CDR3 protein. This table has hundreds of thousands of distinct CDR3 sequences, roughly 15% appearing once. Time point indicated: newly diagnosed GD, antithyroid drugs for less than 3 months. RNA isolated from PBMCs was used to make the TCR library. These records were also assigned to another study, of T cells in Graves' hyperthyroidism and ophthalmopathy.

Sequencing used peripheral blood mononuclear cells (PBMCs), obtained at new diagnosis, from a patient treated with antithyroid drugs. Receptor source: a woman aged 30 to 39 with Graves disease.

Comments on this clonotype: It may be a read error: a sequence one base away is much more abundant. This chain uses TRBV29-1 with TRBJ1-5; D gene unclear. Germline loops: CDR1 SQVTM, CDR2 ANQGSEA. The CDR3 runs to 13 residues. Trimming took 3 bases from V and 9 from J, leaving 15 bases between them. Here the CDR3 reads CSVEEDRYRPQHF. CDR3 DNA sequence: TGCAGCGTTGAGGAGGATAGATATCGGCCCCAGCATTTT.

This clonotype turned up a few times. The chain has TRBV5-1 and TRBJ2-1; no reliable D call. This CDR3 region has 14 residues. V was shortened by 5 bases and J by 3 bases, with 12 bases between the two germline ends. Germline V gives CDR1 SGHRS, CDR2 YFSETQ. This CDR3 reads CASRPIGNYNEQFF. In nucleotides, the CDR3 is TGCGCCAGCAGGCCGATTGGGAACTACAATGAGCAGTTCTTC.

The table lists this clonotype with many counts. V gene TRBV24-1 combines with J gene TRBJ2-2; 9 nucleotides line up with TRBD1. The CDR3 sequence is 19 residues long. CDR1 and CDR2 from the germline V gene are KGHDR and SFDVKD. J gave up 3 bases and V 3 bases, and 13 bases lay outside the gene matches. In DNA form, the CDR3 reads TGTGCCACCAGTGATCTATGGGCTGGACAGGGGCTAGACACCGGGGAGCTGTTTTTT. Protein sequence: CATSDLWAGQGLDTGELFF.

This clonotype came up a few times. J is TRBJ2-7 and V is TRBV19, with 13 nucleotides matching TRBD2. V lost 3 bases, J lost 5 bases, and 10 bases stayed unmatched. Germline V gives CDR1 LNHDA, CDR2 SQIVND (reference sequence). The CDR3 spans 17 residues. DNA of the CDR3: TGTGCCAGTAGTATCCCAAAACCGGGACTAGCGGGAAACGAGCAGTACTTC. Its protein product is CASSIPKPGLAGNEQYF.

This clonotype was seen a handful of times. The rearrangement links TRBV4-1 to TRBJ2-5; D uncertain. Trimming took off 2 bases at V and 5 bases at J, with 12 bases between the two ends. The CDR3 is 14 residues long. Germline CDR1 reads MGHRA; CDR2 reads YSYEKL. DNA for the CDR3: TGCGCCAGCAGCCAACTCGCTAGAATGGAGACCCAGTACTTC. Its translation is CASSQLARMETQYF.

This clonotype occurred many times. CDR3 sequence reads: CAGKDRYTGELFF. CDR3 nucleotides: TGTGCCGGCAAGGACAGGTACACCGGGGAGCTGTTTTTT. The rearrangement links TRBV11-2 to TRBJ2-2, with 7 bases fitting TRBD1. This CDR3 contains 13 residues. V lost 11 bases to trimming and J lost 3 bases; unmatched junction nucleotides: 6. CDR1 is SGHAT, CDR2 FQNNGV, per germline.

This clonotype was found many times. The chain employs TRBV7-8 and TRBJ2-1, with D unresolved. Germline lookup yields CDR1 SGHVS and CDR2 FQNEAQ. Trimming removed 5 bases at V and 4 bases at J, with 12 bases between. The CDR3 totals 14 residues. CDR3 region: CASSAKSRYNEQFF. DNA for the CDR3: TGTGCCAGCAGCGCAAAGAGTAGGTACAATGAGCAGTTCTTC.

This clonotype was detected ten times or more. The rearrangement uses TRBV20-1 and TRBJ2-7; 8 bases match TRBD2. CDR1 DFQATT and CDR2 SNEGSKA come from the germline V gene (reference sequence). The CDR3 is 12 residues long. Trimming at V came to 3 bases and at J to 3 bases, leaving 1 base not matched to a gene. CDR3 in amino acids: CSARGLVYEQYF. The CDR3 region has the DNA TGCAGTGCTAGGGGACTAGTCTACGAGCAGTACTTC.

This chain links TRBV29-1 with TRBJ2-7; D possibly corresponds to TRBD2 (6 bases). The CDR3 extends over 13 amino acids. Between the trimmed V and J ends, which lost 3 bases and 6 bases, there was a span of 15 bases. The germline V gene has CDR1 SQVTM and CDR2 ANQGSEA. The chain's CDR3 is CSVDMTGVGEQYF. The CDR3, as DNA: TGCAGCGTTGACATGACGGGAGTAGGCGAGCAGTACTTC.

This clonotype was observed many times. The V and J genes are TRBV7-2 and TRBJ2-7; TRBD2 matches 8 bases. Germline loops: CDR1 SGHTA, CDR2 FQGNSA. V gave up 5 bases and J gave up 3 bases; unmatched junction bases: 6. CDR3 length: 14 amino acids. CDR3 region: CASSKRESFYEQYF. CDR3 sequence (DNA): TGTGCCAGCAGCAAGCGGGAGTCGTTCTACGAGCAGTACTTC.

This clonotype was observed many times. This chain uses TRBV5-5 with TRBJ1-1; a possible D gene is TRBD1 (6 bases). The CDR3 has 14 amino acids. In germline, CDR1 is SGHKS, CDR2 YYEKEE (reference sequence). Trimming took 3 bases from V and 4 from J, leaving 13 bases between them. The CDR3 loop is CASSWGDKVTEAFF. The CDR3, as DNA: TGTGCCAGCAGCTGGGGGGACAAAGTCACTGAAGCTTTCTTT.

The chain employs TRBV25-1 and TRBJ1-2; 10 bases align to TRBD1. Germline-derived CDR1 and CDR2 are MGHDK and SYGVNS. The CDR3 consists of 14 residues. The V gene end was trimmed by 6 bases and the J gene end by 7 bases; junction bases not matched to a gene: 8. CDR3 protein: CASRAGDRGGGYTF. For the CDR3, the DNA is TGTGCCAGCAGGGCGGGGGACAGGGGAGGTGGCTACACCTTC.

The chain combines TRBV3-1 with TRBJ2-5; 10 bases are a match to TRBD1. CDR3 length equals 16 residues. Unmatched junction bases numbered 9, after V lost 3 bases and J lost 5 bases. Germline loops: CDR1 LGHDT, CDR2 YNNKEL (reference sequence). The CDR3 DNA follows: TGTGCCAGCAGCCAGCGCGGGACAGGGGTCAGGGAGACCCAGTACTTC. It is translated as CASSQRGTGVRETQYF.

This clonotype was detected only a few times. This chain links TRBV13 with TRBJ2-1; D may be TRBD1 (5 bases). Trimming took off 5 bases at V and 0 bases at J, with 14 bases between the two ends. Germline V gene sequence: CDR1 PRHDT, CDR2 FYEKMQ (reference sequence). This CDR3 is built from 16 residues. CDR3 amino acids: CASSTLGESSYNEQFF. The CDR3 nucleotides read TGTGCCAGCAGCACCTTAGGGGAAAGCTCCTACAATGAGCAGTTCTTC.

Ten or more counts support this clonotype. J is TRBJ1-2 and V is TRBV28; no clear D gene. V dropped 5 bases and J dropped 7 bases, with 14 bases sitting between them. The CDR3 consists of 13 residues. CDR1 is MDHEN, CDR2 SYDVKM, per germline. The CDR3 nucleotides are TGTGCCAGCAGTCCGACCGATCTGCGTGGCTACACCTTC. This encodes CASSPTDLRGYTF.

This clonotype came up a few times. The chain combines TRBV6-2 or TRBV6-3 with TRBJ2-1; 8 bases map to TRBD2. J gave up 10 bases and V 5 bases, and 16 bases lay outside the gene matches. This CDR3 is 16 amino acids long. From germline, CDR1 is MNHEY and CDR2 SVGEGT. The CDR3 spells CASSTGGGVNLEEQFF. For the CDR3, the DNA is TGTGCCAGCAGTACCGGGGGGGGCGTGAACCTCGAGGAGCAGTTCTTC.

In the case of this clonotype: One end of the junction is discordant with germline, which a read error may explain. The rearrangement uses TRBV3-1 and TRBJ1-6; no definite D call. This CDR3 comprises 14 residues. Germline CDR1 and CDR2: LGHDT and YNNKEL (reference sequence). The CDR3 protein is CASSQELSTSPLHF. DNA of the CDR3: TGCGCCAGCAGCCAAGAATTGTCCACTTCACCCCTCCACTTT. The variable domain in full, completed from reference TRBV3-1 and TRBJ1-6, reads DTAVSQTPKYLVTQMGNDKSIKCEQNLGHDTMYWYKQDSKKFLKIMFSYNNKELIINETVPNRFSPKSPDKAHLNLHINSLELGDSAVYFCASSQELSTSPLHFGNGTRLTVT.

Turning to this clonotype: This may be a read error: a much more frequent sequence differs by one nucleotide. J is TRBJ2-3 and V is TRBV11-1; D gene uncertain. The CDR3 is 14 amino acids. CDR1 and CDR2 (germline): SGHAT, FQDESV (reference sequence). The chain's CDR3 is CANSLGGDTDTQYF. The CDR3 DNA reads as TGTGCCAACAGCCTCGGTGGTGACACAGATACGCAGTATTTT.

This clonotype was found many times. This sequence joins TRBV11-2 and TRBJ1-1, with 7 nucleotides matching TRBD1. Germline V lookup: CDR1 SGHAT, CDR2 FQNNGV. Trimming cost V 5 bases and J 0 bases; bases outside gene matches: 9. This CDR3 comprises 16 residues. CDR3 amino acids: CASSITTGAVNTEAFF. The CDR3 nucleotides read TGTGCCAGCAGCATAACCACAGGGGCAGTGAACACTGAAGCTTTCTTT.

At least ten counts were recorded for this clonotype. V and J are TRBV20-1 and TRBJ1-1, with D possibly being TRBD1 (5 bases). Germline-derived CDR1 and CDR2 are DFQATT and SNEGSKA (reference sequence). Trimming removed 5 bases from V and 0 bases from J, with 10 bases in between. There are 13 residues in the CDR3. The CDR3 loop reads CSAPRDLNTEAFF. CDR3 coding DNA: TGCAGTGCTCCCAGGGATCTGAACACTGAAGCTTTCTTT.

This clonotype was counted between two and nine times. The chain carries TRBV6-1 and TRBJ2-3, with 8 bases lining up with TRBD1. The V gene end was trimmed by 6 bases and the J gene end by 2 bases; junction bases not matched to a gene: 10. Germline CDR1 MNHNS, CDR2 SASEGT. The CDR3 extends over 16 amino acids. The CDR3 protein is CASRTTRQGLTDTQYF. As DNA, the CDR3 is TGTGCCAGCAGAACAACACGACAGGGGCTCACAGATACGCAGTATTTT.

This chain links TRBV30 with TRBJ2-7; D ambiguous. V was pared by 2 bases and J by 0 bases, with 5 bases between. The germline CDR1 and CDR2 sequences are GTSNPN and SVGIG (reference sequence). There are 12 residues in the CDR3. The DNA of the CDR3 is TGTGCCTGGAGTTGGAGCTCCTACGAGCAGTACTTC. It yields the protein CAWSWSSYEQYF.

At least ten counts were recorded for this clonotype. The gene calls are TRBV30 and TRBJ1-5, with a tentative D call TRBD1 (5 bases). V lost 2 bases, J lost 7 bases, and 12 bases lay in between. Germline CDR1 and CDR2: GTSNPN and SVGIG (reference sequence). This CDR3 has 13 residues. CDR3 residues: CAWSSREDQPQHF. CDR3 nucleotides: TGTGCCTGGAGTAGCAGGGAGGACCAGCCCCAGCATTTT.

Comments on this clonotype: A much larger clone is a single base away; this may be a read error. The chain is built from TRBV28 and TRBJ2-7; 7 bases map to TRBD1. The CDR3 extends over 16 amino acids. CDR1 MDHEN and CDR2 SYDVKM come from the germline V gene. With 6 bases clipped from V and 6 bases from J, the junction kept 17 bases outside the gene matches. CDR3 nucleotides: TGTGCCAGCAGCATAAACTCCGGGACAGAGCTGGGCGAGCAGTACTTC. Its translation: CASSINSGTELGEQYF.

V usage is TRBV6-5 and J usage is TRBJ2-7; D gene ambiguous. The CDR3 has 12 residues. The V end lost 4 bases, the J end lost 7 bases, and 11 bases lay between the germline ends. Germline V gives CDR1 MNHEY, CDR2 SVGAGI. The CDR3 loop reads CASSSLTSEQYF. In DNA, the CDR3 is TGTGCCAGCAGTTCCCTAACGTCTGAGCAGTACTTC.

This clonotype appeared many times. The chain uses TRBV12-3 or TRBV12-4 and TRBJ2-3; D may be TRBD1 (6 bases). V was pared by 6 bases and J by 0 bases, with 13 bases between. CDR3 length: 15 amino acids. The DNA of the CDR3 is TGTGCCAGCAGCTCCCCAGGGGCCAGCACAGATACGCAGTATTTT. It is translated as CASSSPGASTDTQYF.

The table lists this clonotype with a few counts. One end of the junction does not line up with germline, which may come from a read error. This sequence joins TRBV2 and TRBJ2-1, with D uncertain. The CDR3 is 16 amino acids. Germline CDR1 SNHLY, CDR2 FYNNEI. This chain's CDR3 is CAGSEEPYLRFDEQFF. Written as DNA, the CDR3 is TGTGCCGGCAGTGAAGAACCGTACTTGAGGTTCGATGAGCAGTTCTTC.

This clonotype was found many times. The rearrangement links TRBV28 to TRBJ1-2; D is ambiguous. This CDR3 has 14 amino acids. Germline CDR1 is MDHEN and CDR2 is SYDVKM. Deletions cut 5 bases from V and 3 bases from J, with 13 bases between. The CDR3 here is CASSPEVPYYGYTF. The CDR3 DNA reads TGTGCCAGCAGTCCAGAGGTCCCTTACTATGGCTACACCTTC.

V and J are TRBV28 and TRBJ2-4; D possibly matches TRBD1 or TRBD2 (5 bases each). The germline gives CDR1 MDHEN, CDR2 SYDVKM. The CDR3 covers 15 residues. The V end was cut by 6 bases, the J end by 5 bases, with 17 bases between. The CDR3 DNA is TGTGCCAGCAGCTCACCGAGGGGCGCAGAAAACATTCAGTACTTC. This codes for CASSSPRGAENIQYF.